The text below deals with one T cell receptor beta chain. J lost 5 bases, V lost 3 bases, and 7 bases had no gene match. Germline-derived CDR1 and CDR2 are SGHRS and YFSETQ. CDR3 size: 15 residues. This sample is part of a study of blood T cell repertoires in COVID-19. Looking at the study overall: Acute and convalescent COVID-19 specimens originated in the United States, Italy and Spain.

Only in-frame clones appear in the TCRdb table, and some are missing; sequencing was by immunoSEQ multiplex PCR. The sample consists of about 330,000 clones, about 88% of them appearing once. Participants spanned ages roughly 18 to 90 years and resided in about 25 US areas. Self-reported history from a screening survey and questionnaire set each donor's cohort. Recovery among Cohort 3 donors was established by two negative PCRs, clearance, or symptom resolution. The genes are TRBV5-1 and TRBJ2-3, with TRBD1 identical over 9 bases. This sequence originates from a woman aged 25 to 39 who had recovered from COVID-19. Sequenced input: PBMCs or T cells enriched from blood (not recorded which). Here the CDR3 DNA reads TGCGCCAGCAGCTCACCGGGACAGGGAGGAGATACGCAGTATTTT. Translating it yields CASSSPGQGGDTQYF.